This TCR beta chain was sequenced in a study of T cell responses to AZD1222 COVID-19 vaccine. Study-level information: Second-dose intervals of approximately 4 or approximately 12 weeks were pooled.

About this clone: Its antigen is currently unknown.

Sequenced by immunoSEQ multiplex PCR; TCRdb stores in-frame clones only, minus some. Counted here are 100,000 to 150,000 clones, 90% occurring once; the ten biggest clones make up 6% to 9%. This CDR3 contains 17 residues. The J segment lost 2 bases and the V segment lost 0 bases, leaving 9 bases of the junction unmatched. The germline V gene encodes CDR1 ENHRY and CDR2 SYGVKD. General study findings and limits: Unmutated variant regions are reportedly the target of nearly half of TCRs that are spike-specific. White British ancestry dominated among donors, who included more females, and clonal diversity was possibly underestimated. Only a handful of AZD1222 recipients were seropositive at baseline.

The chain is built from TRBV10-3 and TRBJ1-1; TRBD1 matches at 7 bases. The clonotype comes from an adult in good health. Sequencing used peripheral blood, obtained on day 0 of AZD1222 vaccination. CDR3 in amino acids: CAISESTWGQTNTEAFF. The CDR3 coding sequence is TGTGCCATCAGTGAGTCGACTTGGGGACAGACAAACACTGAAGCTTTCTTT.